The present T cell receptor beta chain was sequenced within a study of CD8 T cells in ankylosing spondylitis. Overall study findings and caveats: Clones linked to disease, bearing a CD8+ phenotype, were relatively rare in peripheral blood. Disease-linked clones reportedly showed significant enrichment in matched ankylosing spondylitis synovial fluid. Existing reports had already noted some motif variants in reactive arthritis synovial fluid and blood. Blood from ankylosing spondylitis patients appeared to carry a characteristic roughly 8-variant TCR beta motif.

Library preparation for TCR beta used quantitative 5'-RACE with molecular barcodes. TCRdb re-called the 5' RACE reads with MiXCR, one entry per CDR3 protein. The sample consists of about 840,000 distinct CDR3 sequences, roughly 10% of them appearing once. This clonotype has only a few counts. Its target is not known. The germline V gene has CDR1 ENHRY and CDR2 SYGVKD. The CDR3 is made up of 14 amino acids. V lost 6 bases to trimming and J lost 6 bases, with 14 bases between them. The V gene is TRBV10-3, the J gene TRBJ2-2; tentatively, D is TRBD1 or TRBD2 (6 bases each). This clonotype originated in a male donor with ankylosing spondylitis. Material: blood, either unsorted or a sorted T cell fraction (not recorded which). CDR3 coding DNA: TGTGCCATCAGGGAGACAGGAGGGGCCGGGGAGCTGTTTTTT. Translated: CAIRETGGAGELFF.